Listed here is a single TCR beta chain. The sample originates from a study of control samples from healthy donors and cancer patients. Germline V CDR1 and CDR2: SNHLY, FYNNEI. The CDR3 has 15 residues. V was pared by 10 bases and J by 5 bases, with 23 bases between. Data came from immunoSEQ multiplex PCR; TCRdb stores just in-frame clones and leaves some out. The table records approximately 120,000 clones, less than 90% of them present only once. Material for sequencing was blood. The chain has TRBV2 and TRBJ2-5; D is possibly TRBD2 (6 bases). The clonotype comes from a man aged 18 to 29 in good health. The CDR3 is CATPKGRERGETQYF. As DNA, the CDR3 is TGTGCCACCCCTAAAGGACGGGAGAGAGGGGAGACCCAGTACTTC.